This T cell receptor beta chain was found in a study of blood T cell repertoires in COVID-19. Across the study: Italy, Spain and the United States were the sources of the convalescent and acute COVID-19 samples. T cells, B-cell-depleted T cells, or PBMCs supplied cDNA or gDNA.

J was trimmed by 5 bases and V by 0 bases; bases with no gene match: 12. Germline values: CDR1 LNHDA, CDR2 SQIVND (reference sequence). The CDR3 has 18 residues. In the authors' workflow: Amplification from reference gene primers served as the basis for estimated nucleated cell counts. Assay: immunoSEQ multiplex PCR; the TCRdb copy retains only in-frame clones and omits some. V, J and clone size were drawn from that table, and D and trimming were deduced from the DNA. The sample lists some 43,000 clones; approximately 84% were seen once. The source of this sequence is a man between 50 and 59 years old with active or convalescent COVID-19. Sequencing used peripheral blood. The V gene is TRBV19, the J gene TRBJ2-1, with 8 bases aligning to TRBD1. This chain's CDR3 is CASSIDRGRDRQDNEQFF. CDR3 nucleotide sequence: TGTGCCAGTAGTATAGATCGGGGCCGGGACAGGCAAGACAATGAGCAGTTCTTC.